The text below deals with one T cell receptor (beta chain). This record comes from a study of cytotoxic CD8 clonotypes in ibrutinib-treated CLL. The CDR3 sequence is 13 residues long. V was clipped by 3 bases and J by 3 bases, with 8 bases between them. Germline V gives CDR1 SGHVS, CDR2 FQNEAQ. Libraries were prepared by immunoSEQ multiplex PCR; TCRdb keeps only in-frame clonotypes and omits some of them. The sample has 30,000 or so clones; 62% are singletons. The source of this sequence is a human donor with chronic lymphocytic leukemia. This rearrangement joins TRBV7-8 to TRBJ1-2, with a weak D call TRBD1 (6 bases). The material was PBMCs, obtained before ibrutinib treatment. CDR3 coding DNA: TGTGCCAGCAGCTTGGGGGCTCACTATGGCTACACCTTC. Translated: CASSLGAHYGYTF. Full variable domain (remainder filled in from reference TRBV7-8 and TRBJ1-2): GAGVSQSPRYKVAKRGQDVALRCDPISGHVSLFWYQQALGQGPEFLTYFQNEAQLDKSGLPSDRFFAERPEGSVSTLKIQRTQQEDSAVYLCASSLGAHYGYTFGSGTRLTVV.